These T cell receptor beta chains were read from a single sample in a study of blood T cell repertoires in COVID-19. Repertoires were generated with immunoSEQ multiplex PCR, while TCRdb's copy carries only in-frame clones and drops some. The sample lists 120,000 to 150,000 clones; 80% to 90% were seen once. The sample comprised peripheral blood. The receptors originated from a woman aged 55-75 years with active COVID-19. The CDR3 runs from the conserved cysteine through the conserved F or W. The D gene is left open where the match is weak. Some rows have no size entry. The others give once, few or many, or a class for an expanded clone.

. TRBJ2-2 TRBV7-9 . TGTGCCAGCAGCTTAGCCTTATCCGGGGGATGGACCGGGGAGCTGTTTTTT CASSLALSGGWTGELFF
few TRBJ1-1 TRBV6-6 . TGTGCCAGCACCCAACGAGGGGGGAACACTGAAGCTTTCTTT CASTQRGGNTEAFF
. TRBJ2-7 TRBV6-2/TRBV6-3 TRBD2 TGTGCCAGCAGTTCTGGGACTACCTACGAGCAGTACTTC CASSSGTTYEQYF
. TRBJ2-1 TRBV7-3 TRBD2 TGTGCCAGCAGTCGGGAGACTAGCGGGAGAAATGAGCAGTTCTTC CASSRETSGRNEQFF
. TRBJ1-5 TRBV7-2 . TGTGCCAGCAGCGAACAGTTGAGCTATAATCAGCCCCAGCATTTT CASSEQLSYNQPQHF
. TRBJ2-1 TRBV21-1 . TGTGCCAGCAGCAAAGTAGTACTAGCGGGAGGGGACGTATACAATGAGCAGTTCTTC CASSKVVLAGGDVYNEQFF
once TRBJ1-5 TRBV2 . TGTGCCAGCAGTGGAACTAGACCTTATCAGCCCCAGCATTTT CASSGTRPYQPQHF
. TRBJ2-1 TRBV11-2 TRBD2 TGTGCCAGCAGCTCCTCTAGCGGGACCTACAATGAGCAGTTCTTC CASSSSSGTYNEQFF
. TRBJ1-3 TRBV7-6 . TGTGCCAGCAGCTTAATGGGACATAGCTCTGGAAACACCATATATTTT CASSLMGHSSGNTIYF
. TRBJ2-1 TRBV10-3 TRBD2 TGTGCCATCAGTGACACCCCGGGACTAGCGGGAGGGTATATAGGGCAGTTCTTC CAISDTPGLAGGYIGQFF
. TRBJ1-6 TRBV11-3 . TGTGCCAGCAGCTTAGAGACCCGCCGAGGAAGGGGGAATTGGGATTCACCCCTCCACTTT CASSLETRRGRGNWDSPLHF
. TRBJ2-2 TRBV9 . TGTGCCAGCAGGGTCGAGACAGGACCCGGGGAGCTGTTTTTT CASRVETGPGELFF
. TRBJ1-6 TRBV7-3 . TGTGCCAGCAGCTCAAAGCACAATTCACCCCTCCACTTT CASSSKHNSPLHF
. TRBJ2-5 TRBV5-1 TRBD1 TGCGCCAGCAGCCAACCCTGGACAGGTCTGTACCAAGAGACCCAGTACTTC CASSQPWTGLYQETQYF
. TRBJ2-7 TRBV4-2 . TGTGCCAGCAGCCAAGACTTCGACGAGCAGTACTTC CASSQDFDEQYF
. TRBJ1-6 TRBV7-8 . TGTGCCAGCAGCACAGGGTTAGGCTCCTATAATTCACCCCTCCACTTT CASSTGLGSYNSPLHF
. TRBJ2-3 TRBV7-8 TRBD2 TGTGCCAGCAGCTTCCACTCCGGGACTAGCGGGCCCACAGATACGCAGTATTTT CASSFHSGTSGPTDTQYF
. TRBJ1-2 TRBV7-2 TRBD1 TGTGCCAGCAGCCCCCGGACAGGGGCTAACTATGGCTACACCTTC CASSPRTGANYGYTF
. TRBJ1-2 TRBV24-1 . TGTGCCACCAGTGACAGGACAGTCTATGGCTACACCTTC CATSDRTVYGYTF
. TRBJ2-7 TRBV9 TRBD2 TGTGCCAGCAGCGTAGGTCTAGCGGGAGCATCCGAGCAGTACTTC CASSVGLAGASEQYF
. TRBJ1-1 TRBV7-2 TRBD1 TGTGCCAGCAGCTTAGACAACAGGGGGAGTACTGAAGCTTTCTTT CASSLDNRGSTEAFF
once TRBJ2-3 TRBV19 TRBD1 TGTGCCAGTAGTATAGATCCGGGACAGACCACAGATACGCAGTATTTT CASSIDPGQTTDTQYF
once TRBJ1-2 TRBV11-2 . TGTGCCAGCAGCGTCTATGCGGGCAGGGGCTATGGCTACACCTTC CASSVYAGRGYGYTF
. TRBJ1-2 TRBV5-1 . TGCGCCAGCAGCTCCAGAGCCGGGGTGAACTATGGCTACACCTTC CASSSRAGVNYGYTF
. TRBJ1-5 TRBV27 . TGTGCCAGCAGTTACCGGGGAAGCAATCAGCCCCAGCATTTT CASSYRGSNQPQHF
. TRBJ2-1 TRBV19 TRBD2 TGTGCCAGTAGTTTTTTAGCGGGAGGCCAGCACAATGAGCAGTTCTTC CASSFLAGGQHNEQFF
. TRBJ2-3 TRBV9 TRBD1 TGTGCCAGCAGCCGGACAGGTGTTGCAGATACGCAGTATTTT CASSRTGVADTQYF
. TRBJ2-1 TRBV5-6 TRBD2 TGTGCCAGCAGCTTGGCCTTGGGGACTAGCGGGACGGAGGGGGTCTTC CASSLALGTSGTEGVF
. TRBJ2-7 TRBV3-1/TRBV3-2 . TGTGCCAGCAGCCGCGGGACAGTCCTACGCGAGCAGTACTTC CASSRGTVLREQYF
. TRBJ2-7 TRBV20-1 TRBD2 TGCAGTGCTAGTCCAGCGGGAAGCCCCTACGAGCAGTACTTC CSASPAGSPYEQYF
once TRBJ2-1 TRBV28 TRBD2 TGTGCCTCTAGCGGGAGATACAATGAGCAGTTCTTC CASSGRYNEQFF